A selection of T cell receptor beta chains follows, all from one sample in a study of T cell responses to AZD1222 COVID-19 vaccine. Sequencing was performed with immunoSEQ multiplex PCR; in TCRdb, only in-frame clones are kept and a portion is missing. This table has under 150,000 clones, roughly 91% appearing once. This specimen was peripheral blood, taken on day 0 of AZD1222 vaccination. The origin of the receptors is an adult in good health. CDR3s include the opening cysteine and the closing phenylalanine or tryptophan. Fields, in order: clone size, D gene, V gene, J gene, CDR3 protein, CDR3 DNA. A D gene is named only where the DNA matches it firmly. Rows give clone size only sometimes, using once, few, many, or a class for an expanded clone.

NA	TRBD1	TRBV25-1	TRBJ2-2	CATRGQGAYTGELFF	TGTGCCACCCGGGGACAGGGGGCGTACACCGGGGAGCTGTTTTTT
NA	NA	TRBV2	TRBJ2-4	CASSQGFYIQYF	TGTGCCAGCAGTCAGGGGTTCTACATTCAGTACTTC
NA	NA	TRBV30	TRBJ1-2	CAWNGGGWGTYTF	TGTGCCTGGAACGGGGGGGGCTGGGGGACTTACACCTTC
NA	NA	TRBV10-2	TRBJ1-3	CASSPTGRVNTIYF	TGCGCCAGCAGTCCTACAGGGAGGGTAAACACCATATATTTT
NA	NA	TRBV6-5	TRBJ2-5	CASSSGIEETQYF	TGTGCCAGCAGTTCGGGTATCGAGGAGACCCAGTACTTC
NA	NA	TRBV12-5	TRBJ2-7	CASGLGRGDEQYF	TGTGCTAGTGGTTTGGGTCGCGGAGACGAGCAGTACTTC
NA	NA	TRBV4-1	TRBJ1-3	CASSQDSDSSDSGNTIYF	TGCGCCAGCAGCCAAGACTCGGACAGCTCCGACTCTGGAAACACCATATATTTT
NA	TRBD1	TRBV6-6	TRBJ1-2	CASSYRGQGYGYTF	TGTGCCAGCAGTTACAGGGGACAGGGCTATGGCTACACCTTC
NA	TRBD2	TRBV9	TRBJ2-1	CASTFSSGSPLYNEQFF	TGTGCCAGCACCTTCTCTAGCGGAAGTCCCCTATACAATGAGCAGTTCTTC
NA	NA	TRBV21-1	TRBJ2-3	CASSKEGGSPDTQYF	TGTGCCAGCAGCAAAGAGGGAGGAAGCCCAGATACGCAGTATTTT
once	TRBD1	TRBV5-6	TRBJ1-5	CASSSVGQNNQPQHF	TGTGCCAGCAGCTCGGTGGGACAGAACAATCAGCCCCAGCATTTT
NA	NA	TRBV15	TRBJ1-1	CATRIFGGNTEAFF	TGTGCCACCCGCATCTTTGGGGGGAACACTGAAGCTTTCTTT
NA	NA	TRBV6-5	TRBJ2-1	CASSYGDSYNEQFF	TGTGCCAGCAGTTACGGCGATTCCTACAATGAGCAGTTCTTC
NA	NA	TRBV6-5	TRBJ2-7	CASSNYEQYF	TGTGCCAGCAGTAACTACGAGCAGTACTTC